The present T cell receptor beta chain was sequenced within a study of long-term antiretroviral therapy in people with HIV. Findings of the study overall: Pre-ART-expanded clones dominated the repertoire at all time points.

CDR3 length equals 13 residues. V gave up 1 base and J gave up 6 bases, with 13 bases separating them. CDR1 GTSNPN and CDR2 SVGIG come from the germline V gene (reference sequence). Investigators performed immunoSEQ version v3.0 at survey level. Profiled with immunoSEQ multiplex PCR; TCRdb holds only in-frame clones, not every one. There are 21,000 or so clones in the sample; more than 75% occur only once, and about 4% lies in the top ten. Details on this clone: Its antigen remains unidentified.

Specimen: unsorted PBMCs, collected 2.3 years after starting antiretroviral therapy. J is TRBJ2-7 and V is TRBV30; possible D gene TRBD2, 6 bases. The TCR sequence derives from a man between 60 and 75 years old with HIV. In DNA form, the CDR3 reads TGTGCCTGGAGTGCCCTCATCGGGGGCGAGCAGTACTTC. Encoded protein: CAWSALIGGEQYF.